Shown below are 18 T cell receptor beta chains from a single sample sequenced in a study of siplizumab effects on memory and regulatory T cells. Antigen specificity for these receptors is unknown. Sequencing used immunoSEQ multiplex PCR; TCRdb keeps in-frame clones, though not all of them. The sample has about 9,900 clones, roughly 40% seen once. A 37°C coculture lasting around 6 days was applied to the mixed lymphocyte reaction cells. The sequenced sample was CFSE-low (dividing) CD4+ T cells sorted from an allogeneic mixed lymphocyte reaction. Receptor source: a human donor in good health; the cells came from an allogeneic mixed lymphocyte reaction.

The gene calls are TRBV4-3 and TRBJ1-6; 8 bases are a match to TRBD1. This CDR3 region has 15 residues. J lost 8 bases, V lost 5 bases, and 8 bases had no gene match. Germline CDR1 LGHNA, CDR2 YSLEER. CDR3 sequence (DNA): TGCGCCAGCAGCGAAGGCGACAGGGGTGATTCACCCCTCCACTTT. Translating it yields CASSEGDRGDSPLHF.

V and J are TRBV9 and TRBJ2-1, with 9 bases identical to TRBD2. Looked up from germline, CDR1 is SGDLS and CDR2 is YYNGEE. The CDR3 spans 15 residues. The ends lost 2 bases at V and 9 bases at J; junction bases unmatched: 9. For the CDR3, the DNA is TGTGCCAGCAGCGTCCTCTTAGCGGGAGTGGGTGAGCAGTTCTTC. This encodes CASSVLLAGVGEQFF.

This clone turned up a few times. V and J are TRBV6-6 and TRBJ2-3, with D tentatively TRBD1 (6 bases). This CDR3 comprises 16 residues. The germline V and J ends were trimmed by 6 bases and 4 bases, with 20 bases remaining between them. The V gene's germline CDR1 is MNHNY and CDR2 SVGAGI (reference sequence). CDR3 bases: TGTGCCAGCAGCCGATCCAGGGGATTGTCACCAGATACGCAGTATTTT. Translated, it gives CASSRSRGLSPDTQYF.

This clone was picked up a small number of times. V usage is TRBV6-5 and J usage is TRBJ1-3, with TRBD1 matching over 7 bases. This CDR3 is 15 amino acids long. V dropped 5 bases and J dropped 2; count of bases not matched to a gene: 6. Germline-derived CDR1 and CDR2 are MNHEY and SVGAGI. This CDR3 is CASSGQGVAGNTIYF. The DNA of the CDR3 is TGTGCCAGCAGTGGGCAGGGGGTAGCTGGAAACACCATATATTTT.

By share, this clone counts as medium-sized. This rearrangement joins TRBV2 to TRBJ2-7, with 9 positions matching TRBD2. This CDR3 has 15 amino acids. The J segment lost 0 bases and the V segment lost 7 bases, leaving 7 bases of the junction unmatched. CDR1 and CDR2 from the germline V gene are SNHLY and FYNNEI. CDR3 sequence: CASTRLAALSYEQYF. For the CDR3, the DNA is TGTGCCAGCACAAGACTAGCGGCCCTCTCCTACGAGCAGTACTTC. Combining the CDR3 with reference TRBV2 and TRBJ2-7 gives the whole variable domain EPEVTQTPSHQVTQMGQEVILRCVPISNHLYFYWYRQILGQKVEFLVSFYNNEISEKSEIFDDQFSVERPDGSNFTLKIRSTKLEDSAMYFCASTRLAALSYEQYFGPGTRLTVT.

This clone is deemed medium-sized. The chain carries TRBV2 and TRBJ2-1; D remains unclear. V gave up 4 bases and J gave up 9 bases, with 10 bases separating them. The CDR3 is 12 amino acids. Germline loops: CDR1 SNHLY, CDR2 FYNNEI. CDR3 in amino acids: CASSVFPVEQFF. The CDR3 bases are TGTGCCAGCAGTGTTTTTCCCGTTGAGCAGTTCTTC. The whole variable domain, remainder taken from reference TRBV2 and TRBJ2-1, is EPEVTQTPSHQVTQMGQEVILRCVPISNHLYFYWYRQILGQKVEFLVSFYNNEISEKSEIFDDQFSVERPDGSNFTLKIRSTKLEDSAMYFCASSVFPVEQFFGPGTRLTVL.

The V and J genes are TRBV6-1 and TRBJ1-5; D is ambiguous. The germline V gene encodes CDR1 MNHNS and CDR2 SASEGT. The CDR3 length is 14 residues. The V gene lost 2 bases and the J gene lost 6 bases, with 11 bases spanning the gap. The CDR3, as DNA: TGTGCCAGCAGTGAATTTAGGGCGACTCAGCCCCAGCATTTT. Encoded protein: CASSEFRATQPQHF.

The chain joins TRBV7-2 to TRBJ2-1, with 12 bases that match TRBD2. CDR1 and CDR2 from the germline V gene are SGHTA and FQGNSA. Germline trimming cut 5 bases from V and 9 bases from J; bases unmatched to any gene: 2. The length of the CDR3 is 13 residues. CDR3 region: CASSVLAGGEQFF. CDR3 DNA sequence: TGTGCCAGCAGCGTACTAGCGGGAGGTGAGCAGTTCTTC.

This clone showed up just a few times. The chain carries TRBV19 and TRBJ2-3; the match to TRBD1 covers 8 bases. The CDR3 runs to 16 residues. The germline gives CDR1 LNHDA, CDR2 SQIVND (reference sequence). V gave up 7 bases and J gave up 4 bases; unmatched junction bases: 13. CDR3 bases: TGTGCCAGTACCCCCCGGAGACAGGGGATCGCAGATACGCAGTATTTT. Its protein is CASTPRRQGIADTQYF.

This chain connects TRBV6-5 to TRBJ2-5; D possibly corresponds to TRBD1 (5 bases). Germline CDR1 and CDR2: MNHEY and SVGAGI. CDR3 length equals 14 residues. V was pared by 2 bases and J by 5 bases, with 12 bases between. CDR3 sequence: CASSYGATSETQYF. CDR3 sequence (DNA): TGTGCCAGCAGTTACGGGGCGACCAGTGAGACCCAGTACTTC.

This chain connects TRBV27 to TRBJ1-1; 7 bases are a match to TRBD1. Germline V gives CDR1 MNHEY, CDR2 SMNVEV (reference sequence). The CDR3 covers 15 residues. J lost 4 bases, V lost 0 bases, and 5 bases had no gene match. CDR3 sequence (DNA): TGTGCCAGCAGTTTATCGGCAGGGGGATTCACTGAAGCTTTCTTT. It specifies CASSLSAGGFTEAFF.

The rearrangement uses TRBV7-9 and TRBJ2-3; weak D call: TRBD2 (6 bases). From germline, CDR1 is SEHNR and CDR2 FQNEAQ (reference sequence). V dropped 2 bases and J dropped 7 bases, with 16 bases sitting between them. CDR3 length: 15 amino acids. This CDR3 is CASSLWREKTNTQYF. In DNA form, the CDR3 reads TGTGCCAGCAGCTTATGGAGGGAGAAAACAAATACGCAGTATTTT.

The V call is TRBV4-1, the J call TRBJ2-3; D is ambiguous. With 0 bases removed from V and 2 bases from J, the gap between germline ends came to 15 bases. CDR3 length: 17 amino acids. The germline V gene encodes CDR1 MGHRA and CDR2 YSYEKL. CDR3 nucleotides: TGCGCCAGCAGCCAAGATCGTTCAACAGCCTCCACAGATACGCAGTATTTT. As protein: CASSQDRSTASTDTQYF.

This chain uses TRBV28 with TRBJ1-2; a weak D match, TRBD1 (6 bases). V gave up 3 bases and J gave up 7 bases, with 18 bases separating them. The length of the CDR3 is 15 residues. The germline CDR1 and CDR2 sequences are MDHEN and SYDVKM. CDR3 amino acids: CASSFEEGRGLGYTF. The CDR3 region has the DNA TGTGCCAGCAGTTTCGAAGAGGGACGGGGGCTTGGCTACACCTTC.

The gene calls are TRBV29-1 and TRBJ1-5, with 8 bases fitting TRBD1. The CDR3 runs 14 residues. J gave up 6 bases and V 4 bases, and 8 bases lay outside the gene matches. The V gene's germline CDR1 is SQVTM and CDR2 ANQGSEA. The CDR3 region has the DNA TGCAGCGTTGCCACAGGACAGGGTTTTCAGCCCCAGCATTTT. The encoded protein is CSVATGQGFQPQHF.

This chain links TRBV7-9 with TRBJ2-5, with 16 bases lining up with TRBD2. V shed 7 bases, J shed 5 bases, and the junction held 13 bases outside the gene matches. The CDR3 sequence is 18 residues long. CDR1 is SEHNR, CDR2 FQNEAQ, per germline (reference sequence). The CDR3 DNA reads as TGTGCCAGCACCCAAGGGACTAGCGGGAGGGCCCGGGAGGAGACCCAGTACTTC. It specifies CASTQGTSGRAREETQYF.

The CDR3 spells CASSLDRSAYNEQFF. CDR3 nucleotide sequence: TGTGCCAGCAGCTTAGACCGAAGTGCCTACAATGAGCAGTTCTTC. The chain joins TRBV11-2 to TRBJ2-1; no firm D call. Germline V gene data show CDR1 as SGHAT and CDR2 as FQNNGV. This CDR3 is 15 amino acids long. The V gene lost 0 bases and the J gene lost 2 bases, with 8 bases spanning the gap.

This clone showed up just a few times. The chain is built from TRBV5-1 and TRBJ2-5; possible D gene TRBD2, 6 bases. CDR1 and CDR2 from the germline V gene are SGHRS and YFSETQ. The CDR3 contains 17 residues. Trimming removed 0 bases at V and 7 bases at J, with 22 bases between. CDR3 sequence: CASSLAVVGRTTGTQYF. The CDR3, as DNA: TGCGCCAGCAGCTTGGCCGTGGTGGGGAGGACCACCGGGACCCAGTACTTC.